Below are 27 T cell receptor beta chains sequenced from a single sample in a study of immune heterogeneity within non-small cell lung tumors. For each sample, template was around 650 ng of bulk tumor genomic DNA. Surgery yielded several widely spaced biopsies per primary tumor. The cohort was untreated, with newly diagnosed non-small cell lung cancer undergoing curative surgery. TCR beta CDR3 amplification used multiplex PCR with 32 V and 13 J primers. TCRdb re-called the multiplex PCR reads through MiXCR, storing one row per CDR3 protein. The sample records approximately 31,000 distinct CDR3 sequences, more than 25% being singletons. The material sequenced was lung tumor tissue. The source is a man between 40 and 49 years old with non-small cell lung cancer.

This clonotype was recorded once. With a much larger clone just one base away, this may be a read error. The rearrangement links TRBV7-2 to TRBJ2-7; 7 nucleotides agree with TRBD1. The CDR3 length is 16 residues. The germline CDR1 and CDR2 sequences are SGHTA and FQGNSA. The ends lost 1 base at V and 0 bases at J; junction bases unmatched: 6. The CDR3 region is CASSLGTGNSSYEQYF. CDR3 nucleotides: TGTGCCAGCAGCTTAGGGACAGGCAATAGCTCCTACGAGCAGTACTTC.

This clonotype was seen repeatedly, ten times or more. The chain has TRBV11-1 and TRBJ2-1; 11 bases line up with TRBD2. Germline CDR1 SGHAT, CDR2 FQDESV (reference sequence). The CDR3 loop spans 18 amino acids. V trimming: 1 base; J trimming: 4 bases; junction bases outside the gene matches: 9. The CDR3 bases are TGTGCCAGCAGCTTAGGACGTCTAGCGGGAGGTCGGTACAATGAGCAGTTCTTC. Its translation: CASSLGRLAGGRYNEQFF.

A remark on this clonotype: One end of the junction is discordant with germline, which a read error may explain. The V gene is TRBV9, the J gene TRBJ2-5, with a weak D call TRBD2 (5 bases). The CDR3 loop spans 18 amino acids. Looked up from germline, CDR1 is SGDLS and CDR2 is YYNGEE. CDR3 in amino acids: CARSAQAPGEHGPETQYF. In nucleotides, the CDR3 is TGTGCCAGAAGCGCCCAGGCGCCCGGGGAACACGGACCGGAGACCCAGTACTTC.

In regard to this clonotype: This may arise from a read error, as a much more abundant clone is one base away. The V call is TRBV7-3, the J call TRBJ2-1; D possibly matches TRBD1 or TRBD2 (5 bases each). Germline lookup yields CDR1 SGHTA and CDR2 FQGTGA. The CDR3 contains 16 residues. The V gene lost 10 bases and the J gene lost 3 bases, with 22 bases spanning the gap. The CDR3 DNA follows: TGTGCCATCAGGTCCACCGGGACCCCAAACTACAATGAGCAGTTCTTC. Residues: CAIRSTGTPNYNEQFF.

This clonotype was seen at least ten times. V and J are TRBV18 and TRBJ1-3; D may be TRBD1 (6 bases). The V end was cut by 6 bases, the J end by 0 bases, with 9 bases between. CDR3 size: 14 residues. Germline lookup yields CDR1 KGHSH and CDR2 LQKENI. The CDR3 region is CASSQQGSGNTIYF. Written as DNA, the CDR3 is TGTGCCAGCTCGCAACAGGGCTCTGGAAACACCATATATTTT. Full variable domain (missing parts from reference TRBV18 and TRBJ1-3): NAGVMQNPRHLVRRRGQEARLRCSPMKGHSHVYWYRQLPEEGLKFMVYLQKENIIDESGMPKERFSAEFPKEGPSILRIQQVVRGDSAAYFCASSQQGSGNTIYFGEGSWLTVV.

V usage is TRBV19 and J usage is TRBJ2-6, with TRBD1 matching over 7 bases. The CDR3 sequence is 15 residues long. Germline lookup yields CDR1 LNHDA and CDR2 SQIVND (reference sequence). J was trimmed by 2 bases and V by 6 bases; bases with no gene match: 4. The CDR3 region is CASRTDRAGANVLTF. In nucleotides, the CDR3 is TGTGCCAGTAGAACAGACAGGGCTGGGGCCAACGTCCTGACTTTC. Full variable domain (rest looked up from reference TRBV19 and TRBJ2-6): DGGITQSPKYLFRKEGQNVTLSCEQNLNHDAMYWYRQDPGQGLRLIYYSQIVNDFQKGDIAEGYSVSREKKESFPLTVTSAQKNPTAFYLCASRTDRAGANVLTFGAGSRLTVL.

In its sample, this clonotype was seen a few times. This chain uses TRBV5-6 with TRBJ1-5, with D hard to call. Per germline, CDR1 SGHDT and CDR2 YYEEEE. The ends were cut back, 6 bases at V and 2 bases at J, with 12 bases in the middle. The CDR3 contains 14 residues. CDR3 sequence: CASKWGGGNQPQHF. The DNA for the CDR3 is TGTGCCAGCAAATGGGGAGGAGGCAATCAGCCCCAGCATTTT.

The gene calls are TRBV20-1 and TRBJ1-1, with TRBD1 matching over 10 bases. Germline V gene sequence: CDR1 DFQATT, CDR2 SNEGSKA (reference sequence). The CDR3 runs 14 residues. V dropped 5 bases and J dropped 12; count of bases not matched to a gene: 15. CDR3 amino acids: CSADPGQGTTGPFF. The CDR3 DNA follows: TGCAGTGCTGATCCGGGACAGGGGACCACAGGGCCTTTCTTT.

There are a few counts of this clonotype. The CDR3 coding sequence is TGTGCCAGCAGCGGGGATCCGGGGGAGACCCAGTACTTC. Translated, it gives CASSGDPGETQYF. The chain carries TRBV5-6 and TRBJ2-5, with D possibly TRBD2 on 5 matching bases. CDR3 size: 13 residues. V dropped 4 bases and J dropped 5 bases, with 12 bases sitting between them. Germline V lookup: CDR1 SGHDT, CDR2 YYEEEE.

The chain combines TRBV6-1 with TRBJ1-1; D remains ambiguous. CDR3 length equals 13 residues. Trimming cost V 6 bases and J 0 bases, with 8 bases left between them. The germline V gene encodes CDR1 MNHNS and CDR2 SASEGT. The chain's CDR3 is CASSPKLNTEAFF. CDR3 DNA sequence: TGTGCCAGCAGCCCCAAACTGAACACTGAAGCTTTCTTT.

The sample holds a few counts of this clonotype. The rearrangement joins TRBV20-1 to TRBJ1-3; D is undetermined. Trimming stripped 4 bases from V and 0 bases from J, with 1 base between. This CDR3 is built from 11 residues. The germline gives CDR1 DFQATT, CDR2 SNEGSKA (reference sequence). CDR3 nucleotides: TGCAGTGCTATCTCTGGAAACACCATATATTTT. This gives the protein CSAISGNTIYF.

This clonotype has just a few counts. J is TRBJ2-5 and V is TRBV11-2; D unclear. The CDR3 extends over 13 amino acids. The germline CDR1 and CDR2 sequences are SGHAT and FQNNGV. V lost 5 bases and J 3 bases, leaving 10 bases between the germline ends. The CDR3 DNA reads TGTGCCAGCAGCCCACATGTCGAAGAGACCCAGTACTTC. Translating gives CASSPHVEETQYF.

This clonotype has a count of ten or more. The chain uses TRBV7-2 and TRBJ1-2; D gene unclear. V was trimmed by 3 bases and J by 4 bases, leaving 18 bases between them. Looked up from germline, CDR1 is SGHTA and CDR2 is FQGNSA. The CDR3 has 16 amino acids. The chain's CDR3 is CASSFGVPREGYGYTF. In nucleotides, the CDR3 is TGTGCCAGCAGCTTTGGGGTCCCTCGGGAGGGCTATGGCTACACCTTC.

This clonotype was counted ten times or more. This chain connects TRBV5-1 to TRBJ2-7, with 8 bases identical to TRBD2. With 4 bases clipped from V and 2 bases from J, the junction kept 8 bases outside the gene matches. This CDR3 has 15 residues. Germline CDR1 reads SGHRS; CDR2 reads YFSETQ. CDR3 amino acids: CASSPGGGGTYEQYF. In nucleotides, the CDR3 is TGCGCCAGCAGCCCAGGCGGCGGGGGGACCTACGAGCAGTACTTC.

This chain joins TRBV9 and TRBJ2-3, with TRBD2 identical over 9 bases. The CDR3 is 15 amino acids. Trimming took 4 bases from V and 0 from J; bases not matched to a gene: 3. Per germline, CDR1 SGDLS and CDR2 YYNGEE. The CDR3 sequence: CASSFSGSSTDTQYF. In DNA form, the CDR3 reads TGTGCCAGCAGCTTTAGCGGGAGTAGCACAGATACGCAGTATTTT.

With regard to this clonotype: One end of the junction fails to match germline, which may point to a read error. The chain has TRBV5-5 and TRBJ1-6; TRBD1 might be the D (6 bases). The CDR3 consists of 14 residues. Germline lookup yields CDR1 SGHKS and CDR2 YYEKEE (reference sequence). The CDR3 region is CASSPGTKNSPPHF. The CDR3 DNA sequence: TGTGCCAGCAGCCCCGGGACAAAAAATTCACCCCCCCACTTT.

This clonotype turned up a few times. The rearrangement uses TRBV18 and TRBJ2-2; D might be TRBD1 or TRBD2, each matching 5 bases. Per the germline V gene, CDR1 is KGHSH and CDR2 is LQKENI. This CDR3 spans 15 amino acids. Trimming removed 6 bases at V and 2 bases at J, with 13 bases between. The CDR3 is CASSATGPNTGELFF. The CDR3 DNA is TGTGCCAGCTCCGCTACGGGGCCTAACACCGGGGAGCTGTTTTTT.

The table lists this clonotype with a few counts. The genes are TRBV2 and TRBJ2-5; no clear D gene. Germline V gene data show CDR1 as SNHLY and CDR2 as FYNNEI. The CDR3 length is 15 residues. V was clipped by 2 bases and J by 3 bases, with 13 bases between them. As DNA, the CDR3 is TGTGCCAGCAGTGAAAGGGAAGGTCCTAAAGAGACCCAGTACTTC. Protein: CASSEREGPKETQYF. Complete variable domain (other parts from reference TRBV2 and TRBJ2-5): EPEVTQTPSHQVTQMGQEVILRCVPISNHLYFYWYRQILGQKVEFLVSFYNNEISEKSEIFDDQFSVERPDGSNFTLKIRSTKLEDSAMYFCASSEREGPKETQYFGPGTRLLVL.

This chain uses TRBV27 with TRBJ2-5; 7 nucleotides match TRBD2. Germline assignment: CDR1 MNHEY and CDR2 SMNVEV (reference sequence). This CDR3 comprises 18 residues. With V trimmed by 9 bases and J by 5 bases, 24 bases remained unmatched. CDR3 region: CARPPLGREGWFRETQYF. CDR3 nucleotide sequence: TGTGCCAGACCCCCTTTAGGGAGGGAGGGTTGGTTCCGGGAGACCCAGTACTTC.

This clonotype has a single count. A read error may be the cause here, since a much bigger clone is one base away. J is TRBJ2-7 and V is TRBV30; tentative D call: TRBD1 (5 bases). The CDR3 covers 14 residues. V lost 3 bases and J lost 2, with 14 bases in between. In germline, CDR1 is GTSNPN, CDR2 SVGIG (reference sequence). CDR3 protein: CAWRKKQVTYEQYF. CDR3 in DNA: TGTGCCTGGAGGAAAAAACAGGTTACCTACGAGCAGTACTTC.

About this clonotype: It may be a read error: a sequence one base away is much more abundant. The rearrangement joins TRBV19 to TRBJ2-3; 7 nucleotides agree with TRBD2. The CDR3 consists of 15 residues. Germline loops: CDR1 LNHDA, CDR2 SQIVND (reference sequence). This CDR3 reads CASSLMGGQRDKQYF. CDR3 nucleotide sequence: TGTGCCAGTAGTTTAATGGGAGGGCAAAGAGATAAGCAGTATTTT. Filled out from reference TRBV19 and TRBJ2-3, the complete variable domain reads DGGITQSPKYLFRKEGQNVTLSCEQNLNHDAMYWYRQDPGQGLRLIYYSQIVNDFQKGDIAEGYSVSREKKESFPLTVTSAQKNPTAFYLCASSLMGGQRDKQYFGPGTRLTVL.

This clonotype was found a few times. The V and J genes are TRBV10-3 and TRBJ2-2; 10 nucleotides align to TRBD1. This CDR3 contains 15 residues. The germline V gene has CDR1 ENHRY and CDR2 SYGVKD. With V trimmed by 5 bases and J by 3 bases, 3 bases remained unmatched. CDR3 DNA: TGTGCCATCAGTCCGGGACAGGGGCACACCGGGGAGCTGTTTTTT. Translating gives CAISPGQGHTGELFF.

The chain links TRBV20-1 to TRBJ1-5; D unclear. CDR3 length: 13 residues. Germline V lookup: CDR1 DFQATT, CDR2 SNEGSKA (reference sequence). The germline V and J ends were trimmed by 5 bases and 2 bases, with 10 bases remaining between them. CDR3 sequence reads: CSAARSGNQPQHF. Here the CDR3 DNA reads TGCAGTGCTGCAAGGTCGGGCAATCAGCCCCAGCATTTT.

A word on this clonotype: A much larger clone differs by one base, so this may be a read error. The chain joins TRBV7-8 to TRBJ2-7; D is unresolved. The germline V gene has CDR1 SGHVS and CDR2 FQNEAQ. Trimming removed 1 base at V and 6 bases at J, with 13 bases between. The length of the CDR3 is 14 residues. The CDR3 nucleotides read TGTGCCAGCAGCTTAGATCCGGTGCAGCGCGAGCAGTACTTC. Amino acid sequence: CASSLDPVQREQYF.

This clonotype was picked up many times. J is TRBJ1-2 and V is TRBV30, with 7 nucleotides matching TRBD1. The V gene's germline CDR1 is GTSNPN and CDR2 SVGIG (reference sequence). The CDR3 has 14 residues. Losses at the gene ends were 3 bases for V and 7 bases for J; bases not matched to a gene: 11. The CDR3 reads CAWSPPGGRGGYTF. CDR3 sequence (DNA): TGTGCCTGGAGCCCCCCAGGGGGAAGGGGTGGCTACACCTTC.

The chain uses TRBV14 and TRBJ2-1; 12 nucleotides match TRBD2. CDR3 size: 15 residues. V dropped 1 base and J dropped 9; count of bases not matched to a gene: 4. Germline loops: CDR1 SGHDN, CDR2 FVKESK. CDR3 coding DNA: TGTGCCAGCAGCCAAGGGCTAGCGGGAGGGGGTGAGCAGTTCTTC. Translating it yields CASSQGLAGGGEQFF.

This rearrangement joins TRBV24-1 to TRBJ2-5; 11 bases match TRBD1. Losses at the gene ends were 3 bases for V and 5 bases for J; bases not matched to a gene: 4. CDR3 length: 15 amino acids. In germline, CDR1 is KGHDR, CDR2 SFDVKD. In DNA, the CDR3 is TGTGCCACCAGTGATGGGACAGGGGGAAGGGAGACCCAGTACTTC. Amino acid sequence: CATSDGTGGRETQYF.